This T cell receptor (beta chain) appears in the sequencing data of a study of cytomegalovirus exposure and HLA in healthy donors (dated by TCRdb to the late 2010s). Background on the whole study: According to an earlier analysis of 550 to 700 of the donors, roughly 180 million T cells yielded 120 million or so unique TCR beta sequences and about 300 Gb of sequence data. Along with the roughly 670-subject first cohort, a separate validation cohort of over 90 different subjects was used. A handful of DR-DQ haplotypes were handled as single units for association and clustering because linkage in the cohort was strong. Donor age, sex, ethnicity and CMV serostatus were compiled together with the repertoire data. Both class I and class II loci were covered by HLA typing, at four-digit resolution. Every repertoire in the discovery cohort had been generated on one and the same sequencing platform. The genetic ancestry cluster associated with self-reported Caucasian donors included 81% of the 300 to 400 genotyped donors. Rather than drawing on any new phenotypic data, the later analysis identified candidate immune exposures from TCR beta sequences and the way those sequences occurred across donors. Among over 350 genotyped donors of the cohort, an average of about 240,000 unique TCR beta nucleotide sequences were sequenced per donor, around 20% of them non-productive. The study profiled the T cell repertoires of under 700 subjects by immunosequencing and related them to cytomegalovirus serostatus. Typing coverage varied by locus: about 620-630 donors for A, B, C, DRB1 and DQB1; more than 500 for DQA1; around 610 for DPA1; roughly 450 for DPB1. An earlier analysis of 500 to 650 of the donors applied high-throughput TCR beta sequencing to assess whether each TCR beta V gene segment acted as functional or pseudogenic. Genome-wide SNP genotypes for about 60% of the roughly 700 donors were used in a later genetic analysis, which treated that subset as a discovery cohort. The study aimed to test whether cataloging public T cell receptors could reveal signatures of past pathogen exposure. An early release covering 500 to 750 HLA-typed donors comprised approximately 300 gigabases of sequencing data and some 79 million unique TCR sequences. In a later analysis, previously published TCR beta repertoires from roughly 710 donors were re-analyzed and high-resolution HLA genotyping was added so that TCR occurrence patterns could be studied. To predict cytomegalovirus infection status, the study brought together high-throughput TCR immunosequencing, statistical association of individual TCRs with disease status, and machine learning.

The method was the immunoSEQ multiplex PCR assay. For the multiplex PCR, a mixture combining 60 forward primers for TCR Vbeta segments and 13 reverse primers for TCR Jbeta segments was used. A multiplex PCR assay on genomic DNA amplified the CDR3 region of rearranged TCR beta genes. Amplified TCR beta libraries were sequenced as 87-base-pair reads on the Illumina HiSeq System. On the authors' methods: In a later analysis, some 80 million unique TCR beta chains were counted across the 666 repertoires, and roughly 10 million of these chains were shared by at least two donors. Raw reads were error-corrected and collapsed into unique sequences by a nearest-neighbor algorithm in which closely related sequences were merged to remove PCR and sequencing errors. To assign V, D and J gene segments, CDR3 sequences were aligned to IMGT reference sequences. Each retained sequence needed at least a six-nucleotide match to both a V gene segment and a J gene segment. Rearrangements were classified as productive when the CDR3 lacked stop codons and remained in frame with V and J, and all other rearrangements were classified as non-productive. CDR3 was defined by IMGT convention, running from the second conserved V-encoded cysteine to the conserved J-encoded phenylalanine. In an earlier analysis of more than 550 of the donors, sequences lacking an unambiguous match to a single V gene segment were excluded. In an earlier analysis of 587 of the donors, V segments were called functional above 56.7% productive rearrangements and were called segregating when the between-donor standard deviation exceeded 5%. A statistical classification framework was built to diagnose cytomegalovirus status from the catalog of TCR beta chain sequences. In a later analysis, TCR nucleotide sequences were compared against IMGT/GENE-DB human TR gene sequences so that V and J genes could be assigned. In a later analysis, CDR3 sequences and most-parsimonious VDJ recombination scenarios were assigned using the TCRdist pipeline. In a later analysis, each TCR beta chain was defined by its CDR3 amino acid sequence together with its V-gene family, and reads lacking a unique V-gene family were excluded. To address suspected cross-contamination and a sequencing artifact, a later analysis removed under 600 highly shared, low-generation-probability nucleotide sequences. In a later analysis, a clonal expansion index for each public chain was calculated from normalized within-repertoire ranks of inferred template counts. In a later analysis, generation probabilities were computed with a VDJ recombination model fitted to out-of-frame rearrangements, and the resulting probabilities were checked against IGoR. In a later analysis, hypergeometric tests were used to score TCR-TCR, TCR-HLA and TCR-CMV co-occurrence, with a repertoire-size bias correction applied to TCR pairs. A later analysis estimated false discovery rates by permuting HLA or CMV assignments 20 times. A later analysis grouped co-occurring TCRs with DBSCAN, adding TCRdist sequence similarity when clustering within HLA-allele-positive subsets. Repertoires with fewer than 30,000 or more than 120,000 public chains, plus five repertoires with anomalous nucleotide sharing, were excluded from co-occurrence clustering. This is the immuneACCESS table as TCRdb keeps it, with only in-frame sequences that have V and J called. A part of the clones is gone; compared with another copy, unresolved V genes explain less than half, and the rest is unexplained. From that table come the V and J calls and clone size; the DNA was used to work out D and trimming. Present in this sample are around 190,000 clones, 75% to 90% of which were seen just once. More than 1% of the sample is in the top ten clones.

CDR1 and CDR2 are read off the germline V gene as SGHRS and YFSETQ. V lost 0 bases and J lost 3 bases, and the count of bases not matched to a germline gene is 7. Including cysteine and phenylalanine, the CDR3 has 16 amino acids. Left in the record is the CDR3 DNA by itself, 48 bases read in frame from the first base. Study-wide conclusions, independent of this receptor: Immune exposure information for the cohort was limited to CMV serostatus. According to a later genetic analysis, donors in an Asian-associated ancestry cluster had fewer N-insertions in productive TCRs than the approximately 690-donor mean. The authors suggested that the approach could potentially be extended to other disease states and immunological phenotypes. In a later analysis, 16,951 TCR beta sequences were associated with specific HLA alleles at a false discovery rate of 0.05. Because some donors lacked HLA typing at each locus, the association tests relied only on the typed subset. A further reported finding was that TCR beta sequences accurately predicted the HLA-A and HLA-B alleles for most subjects in the first cohort. A later analysis reported that several top co-occurrence clusters appeared linked to parvovirus B19, influenza, CMV and Epstein-Barr virus. In an earlier analysis of around 600 of the donors, most TCR beta V segments appeared in productive rearrangements about 90% or about 30% of the time, broadly matching IMGT annotations. Presence/absence analyses assumed roughly uniform sequencing depth across donors, an assumption that may not hold. V-gene and J-gene trimming of TCR beta chains was associated with a missense DCLRE1C variant in a later genetic analysis, and the association was replicated in an independent cohort. A cluster of highly shared sequence variants was judged likely to be a technical artifact of the sequencing pipeline. The classifier was reported to diagnose cytomegalovirus status with high specificity and sensitivity in both the original and validation cohorts. When HLA alleles, especially DR and DQ, strongly co-occurred, TCR associations were difficult to assign to individual alleles. The study gave a list of 150 to 200 TCR beta chains associated with cytomegalovirus. Most TCR sequences were seen in very few donors, while some public TCRs were found in many individuals. Because counts were too low, fewer than 20 rarely observed V segments, including chromosome 9 orphons, were excluded from the earlier analysis of several hundred of the donors. Linkage disequilibrium might explain the correlated functional status among segregating V segments, but an unknown experimental factor could not be excluded. A later analysis found that TCR association rates varied across HLA loci, with DRB1 alleles showing the most associated TCRs and HLA-C alleles the fewest. A few of the identified cytomegalovirus-associated TCR beta chains were confirmed in vitro to be specific for cytomegalovirus antigens. Only TCR beta chains were sequenced in this cohort, and the absence of alpha or paired-chain data limited detectable features. Some IMGT-functional V segments, including TRBV6-2 and TRBV6-3, could not be told apart with the 87-base-pair reads, so those segments were excluded. A later analysis found that HLA-associated TCR beta chains were more clonally expanded and had lower generation probabilities than equally common non-associated chains. Most CMV-associated TCR beta chains appeared to be HLA-restricted in a later analysis, and the HLA associations seemed to be driven largely by CMV exposure.

The cohort consisted of 650 to 700 healthy bone marrow donors. Cohort members were all nominally healthy when sampled, although unrecorded immune exposures were likely present. The donor was CMV seronegative and was included in the group of about 350 seronegative cohort members. A peripheral blood sample was collected from each donor, and TCR beta sequencing was performed on peripheral blood mononuclear cells. Genomic DNA was extracted from the blood cell samples with the Qiagen DNeasy Blood Extraction Kit. On this clone: Its antigen remains unidentified. Per-nucleotide qualities are absent, and no much larger clonotype sits a single base away.

This TCR derives from a boy aged 2 to 9 in good health and CMV-seronegative. This receptor chain uses TRBV5-1 and TRBJ2-7, with TRBD1 identical over 9 junction bases. Source material: PBMCs. For the CDR3, the sequence is CASSLAPGTGSYEQYF. The DNA sequence is given as TGCGCCAGCAGCTTGGCTCCCGGGACAGGGAGCTACGAGCAGTACTTC.